This is a list of T cell receptor beta chains from one sample in a study of CD8 T cells in Susac syndrome. TCRdb ran MiXCR on the immunoSEQ multiplex PCR reads and lists one entry per CDR3 protein. This table has around 190,000 distinct CDR3 sequences, under 95% appearing once. Sequenced: CD4+ T cells from PBMCs. Receptors were obtained from a human donor in good health. CDR3s include the opening cysteine and the closing phenylalanine or tryptophan. The D gene is left open where the match is weak. Expanded clones get a size class; other rows say once, few or many, or leave the size out.

TRBJ1-5 | TRBD1 | TRBV6-1 | NA | CASSGTGVLNQPQHF | TGTGCCAGCAGTGGGACAGGGGTCCTCAATCAGCCCCAGCATTTT
TRBJ2-1 | NA | TRBV19 | NA | CASSTTNEQFF | TGTGCCAGTAGTACGACCAATGAGCAGTTCTTC
TRBJ2-5 | NA | TRBV18 | NA | CASSPPSQETQYF | TGTGCCAGCTCACCGCCGAGTCAAGAGACCCAGTACTTC
TRBJ1-5 | TRBD1 | TRBV2 | NA | CASQGQDNQPQHF | TGTGCCAGCCAGGGACAGGACAATCAGCCCCAGCATTTT
TRBJ2-5 | NA | TRBV9 | once | CASSVTEAETQYF | TGTGCCAGCAGCGTAACGGAGGCGGAGACCCAGTACTTC
TRBJ1-1 | NA | TRBV27 | NA | CASSRRGGRDTEAFF | TGTGCCAGCAGTAGGCGGGGGGGGCGGGACACTGAAGCTTTCTTT
TRBJ2-7 | NA | TRBV12-3/TRBV12-4 | NA | CASSHPNRGEQYF | TGTGCCAGCAGCCACCCGAACAGAGGCGAGCAGTACTTC
TRBJ1-1 | TRBD1 | TRBV29-1 | NA | CSVSTGGVFWAFF | TGCAGCGTCTCGACAGGGGGCGTTTTCTGGGCTTTCTTT
TRBJ2-5 | NA | TRBV6-5 | NA | CASSHREATQYF | TGTGCCAGCAGTCACAGGGAGGCGACCCAGTACTTC
TRBJ1-2 | NA | TRBV28 | NA | CASVSDRTGGYTF | TGTGCCAGCGTATCCGACAGGACCGGGGGCTACACCTTC
TRBJ2-4 | NA | TRBV20-1 | NA | CSASETALAKNIQYF | TGCAGTGCTAGTGAGACAGCCCTAGCCAAAAACATTCAGTACTTC
TRBJ2-3 | NA | TRBV6-6 | NA | CASSYFTQYF | TGTGCCAGCAGTTACTTTACGCAGTATTTT
TRBJ1-1 | NA | TRBV3-1 | NA | CASSPGGFRTEAFF | TGTGCCAGCAGCCCAGGAGGGTTTCGGACTGAAGCTTTCTTT
TRBJ2-5 | NA | TRBV5-1 | NA | CASSRGLGGRETQYF | TGCGCCAGCAGTAGGGGGCTAGGAGGGCGAGAGACCCAGTACTTC
TRBJ1-1 | NA | TRBV7-2 | NA | CASGRGGNTEAFF | TGTGCCAGCGGGCGGGGGGGTAACACTGAAGCTTTCTTT
TRBJ2-2 | TRBD1 | TRBV6-5 | NA | CASSGNRGKAGELFF | TGTGCCAGCAGTGGTAACAGGGGGAAGGCCGGGGAGCTGTTTTTT
TRBJ2-1 | TRBD2 | TRBV6-4 | NA | CASSFSGGADEQFF | TGTGCCAGCAGCTTTAGCGGGGGGGCCGATGAGCAGTTCTTC
TRBJ1-2 | NA | TRBV5-1 | once | CASSLEGINYGYTF | TGCGCCAGCAGCTTGGAAGGAATTAACTATGGCTACACCTTC
TRBJ2-6 | NA | TRBV6-2/TRBV6-3 | NA | CASSGELTGANVLTF | TGTGCCAGCAGCGGAGAATTAACTGGGGCCAACGTCCTGACTTTC
TRBJ2-5 | NA | TRBV27 | NA | CASSYNVRGQETQYF | TGTGCCAGCAGCTATAACGTACGGGGTCAAGAGACCCAGTACTTC
TRBJ2-2 | NA | TRBV20-1 | NA | CSGMVGGPNTGELFF | TGCAGTGGTATGGTAGGCGGACCGAACACCGGGGAGCTGTTTTTT
TRBJ1-1 | NA | TRBV9 | NA | CASSEAASNTEAFF | TGTGCCAGCAGCGAGGCAGCCTCGAACACTGAAGCTTTCTTT
TRBJ1-2 | TRBD1 | TRBV29-1 | NA | CSVEAQGVGGYTF | TGCAGCGTTGAAGCTCAGGGGGTAGGCGGCTACACCTTC
TRBJ2-5 | NA | TRBV7-9 | NA | CASSSGYQETQYF | TGTGCCAGCAGCTCAGGCTATCAAGAGACCCAGTACTTC
TRBJ1-2 | NA | TRBV28 | NA | CASSLGSVDYGYTF | TGTGCCAGCAGTTTAGGGTCAGTCGACTATGGCTACACCTTC
TRBJ1-2 | NA | TRBV7-9 | NA | CASSLASGAGGYTF | TGTGCCAGCAGCTTAGCATCAGGGGCGGGCGGCTACACCTTC
TRBJ1-2 | NA | TRBV14 | NA | CASSPIDRDPRLWGYTF | TGTGCCAGCAGCCCCATTGACCGTGATCCCAGGCTGTGGGGCTACACCTTC
TRBJ1-5 | NA | TRBV21-1 | NA | CASSPGQGSWQPQHF | TGTGCCAGTTCCCCCGGACAGGGAAGTTGGCAGCCCCAGCATTTT
TRBJ1-1 | TRBD1 | TRBV29-1 | NA | CSVPGQGTTEAFF | TGCAGCGTACCGGGACAGGGAACCACTGAAGCTTTCTTT
TRBJ2-7 | TRBD1 | TRBV30 | once | CAWSGDRGYEQYF | TGTGCCTGGAGTGGGGACAGAGGCTACGAGCAGTACTTC
TRBJ2-5 | TRBD2 | TRBV5-6 | NA | CASSQRTSGVETQYF | TGTGCCAGCAGCCAGCGGACTAGCGGGGTGGAGACCCAGTACTTC
TRBJ1-1 | NA | TRBV5-1 | once | CASSRTGVGTEAFF | TGCGCCAGCAGCAGAACGGGGGTAGGGACTGAAGCTTTCTTT
TRBJ2-7 | NA | TRBV5-1 | NA | CASSPEAQYSYEQYF | TGCGCCAGCAGCCCGGAGGCACAGTACTCCTACGAGCAGTACTTC
TRBJ1-5 | TRBD1 | TRBV4-3 | once | CASSLRDRDENQPQHF | TGCGCCAGCAGCCTTCGGGACAGGGACGAGAATCAGCCCCAGCATTTT
TRBJ1-1 | NA | TRBV7-9 | NA | CASSDRSFLNTEAFF | TGTGCCAGCAGCGACAGGTCCTTTTTGAACACTGAAGCTTTCTTT
TRBJ2-2 | TRBD1 | TRBV19 | NA | CASSTLGQVATGELFF | TGTGCCAGTAGTACCCTCGGACAGGTCGCAACCGGGGAGCTGTTTTTT
TRBJ1-3 | NA | TRBV13 | NA | CASSFSVAANTIYF | TGTGCCAGCAGCTTCTCGGTAGCCGCGAACACCATATATTTT
TRBJ2-1 | TRBD2 | TRBV5-1 | NA | CASSTLTSQTLYNEQFF | TGCGCCAGCAGCACCCTGACTAGCCAAACCTTATACAATGAGCAGTTCTTC
TRBJ1-3 | TRBD1 | TRBV5-6 | NA | CASSLEGTGSGNTIYF | TGTGCCAGCAGCTTGGAGGGGACAGGCTCTGGAAACACCATATATTTT
TRBJ2-3 | NA | TRBV29-1 | NA | CSVFPPGGTDTQYF | TGCAGCGTTTTCCCCCCGGGGGGCACAGATACGCAGTATTTT
TRBJ1-2 | TRBD1 | TRBV2 | NA | CASSEAARGFYGYTF | TGTGCCAGCAGTGAAGCTGCCAGGGGGTTCTATGGCTACACCTTC
TRBJ1-1 | TRBD1 | TRBV5-6 | NA | CASRSGTGRGTEAFF | TGTGCCAGCAGATCCGGGACAGGGAGGGGCACTGAAGCTTTCTTT
TRBJ1-6 | NA | TRBV5-6 | NA | CASSWGARDNSPLHF | TGTGCCAGCAGCTGGGGGGCTCGGGACAATTCACCCCTCCACTTT
TRBJ1-5 | NA | TRBV29-1 | NA | CSVSHSSNQPQHF | TGCAGCGTTTCTCACAGTAGCAATCAGCCCCAGCATTTT
TRBJ1-2 | NA | TRBV5-4 | NA | CASSRPAERNRENYGYTF | TGTGCCAGCAGCCGGCCCGCGGAACGCAACCGGGAGAACTATGGCTACACCTTC
TRBJ2-3 | TRBD2 | TRBV2 | NA | CASTRLAGVSTDTQYF | TGTGCCAGCACCAGACTAGCGGGCGTGAGCACAGATACGCAGTATTTT